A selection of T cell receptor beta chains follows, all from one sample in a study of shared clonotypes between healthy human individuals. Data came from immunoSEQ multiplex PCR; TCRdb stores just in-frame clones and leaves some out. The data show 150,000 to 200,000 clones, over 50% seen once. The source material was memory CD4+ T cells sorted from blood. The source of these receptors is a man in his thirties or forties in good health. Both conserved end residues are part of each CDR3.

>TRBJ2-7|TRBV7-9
CAVTGQSYEQYF
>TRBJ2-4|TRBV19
CASSPGMGAKNIQYF
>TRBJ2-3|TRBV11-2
CASSIGRDTQYF
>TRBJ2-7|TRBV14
CASSQVTGYEQYF
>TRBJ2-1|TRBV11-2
CASSLVSGTSTENEQFF
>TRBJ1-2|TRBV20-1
CSASAGNGYTF
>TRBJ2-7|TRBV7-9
CASSLRIRDRASYEQYF
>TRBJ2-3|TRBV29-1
CSEDRTDTQYF
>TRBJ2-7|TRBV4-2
CASSQDAYEQYF
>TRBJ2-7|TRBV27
CASIRLVGKTSWIYEQYF
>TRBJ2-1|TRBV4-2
CASSFGQTQFF
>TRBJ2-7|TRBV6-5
CASSPTSYEQYF
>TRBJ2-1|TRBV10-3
CAIRRSSRGGYNEQFF
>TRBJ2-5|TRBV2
CASSGGRRQETQYF
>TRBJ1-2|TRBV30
CAWSAANYGYTF
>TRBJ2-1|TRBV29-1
CSVVWLAGVDEQFF
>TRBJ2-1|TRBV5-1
CASSGGLAGNEQFF
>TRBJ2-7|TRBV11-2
CASRRQSGRSYEQYF
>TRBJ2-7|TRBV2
CASREFTYEQYF
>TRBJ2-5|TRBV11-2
CASSRWTSGRLETQYF
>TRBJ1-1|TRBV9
CASSGTANTEAFF
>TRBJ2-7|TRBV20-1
CSAHDSYEQYF
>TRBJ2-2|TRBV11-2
CASGRLAGKTGELFF
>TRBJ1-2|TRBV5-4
CASSLGVGYGYTF
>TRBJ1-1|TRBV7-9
CASSLLGEKGEAFF
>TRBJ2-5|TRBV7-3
CASSLTGEQETQYF
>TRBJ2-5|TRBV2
CASSEVGTQYF
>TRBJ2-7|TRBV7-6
CASSPRVRGRAPYEQYF
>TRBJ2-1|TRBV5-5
CASSLDVQGANNEQFF
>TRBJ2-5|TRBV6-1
CASSGRGGWETQYF
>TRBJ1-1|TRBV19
CASVPPGTGGRSEAFF
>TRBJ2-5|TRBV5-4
CASSLGGSGRAGKTQYF
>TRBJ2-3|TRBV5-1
CASSLIADSTDTQYF
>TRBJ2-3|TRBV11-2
CASSLWHLSTDTQYF
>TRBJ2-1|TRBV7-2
CASSLGSAVHNEQFF
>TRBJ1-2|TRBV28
CASSFPYGYTF
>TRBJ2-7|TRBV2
CASSKTAGGPRALEQYF
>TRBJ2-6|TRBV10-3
CAIKPGSGANVLTF
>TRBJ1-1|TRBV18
CASSPRGNTEAFF
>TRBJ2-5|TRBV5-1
CASSRGTTQETQYF
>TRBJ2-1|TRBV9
CASSSRAELGEQFF
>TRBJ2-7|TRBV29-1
CSGTRDRGLAGEYEQYF
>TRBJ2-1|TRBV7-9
CASSLGSGDFDEQFF
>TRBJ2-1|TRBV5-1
CASSATGGREQFF
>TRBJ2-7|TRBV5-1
CASSLDGRVSEQYF
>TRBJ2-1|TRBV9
CASSVASSAIEQFF
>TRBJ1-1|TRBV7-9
CASSLFWGKDRGVDTEAFF
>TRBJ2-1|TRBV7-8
CASSSRYLAGVDEQFF
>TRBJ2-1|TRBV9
CASGLLAAEQFF
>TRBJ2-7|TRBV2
CASSDLAGGSEQYF
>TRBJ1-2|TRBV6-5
CASSYMGAYTF
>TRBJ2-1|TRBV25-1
CASSDVSGLEQFF
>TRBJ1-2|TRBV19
CASSIQLGYTF
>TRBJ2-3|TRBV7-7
CASSSGTSGTDTQYF
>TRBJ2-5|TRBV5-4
CASSLSSGRADTKTQYF